The entry below describes one TCR beta chain. What it binds is not known. CDR1 and CDR2 from the germline V gene are SGHRS and YFSETQ. The length of the CDR3 is 14 residues. Between the trimmed V and J ends, which lost 1 base and 1 base, there was a span of 8 bases. Some clones are missing from TCRdb's copy, which holds only in-frame ones; the method was immunoSEQ multiplex PCR. The table records about 19,000 clones, less than 65% of them present only once. This sample stems from a study of radiation and T cells in renal cell carcinoma. Broader study findings: Sampling covered only about 0.96 g of each tumor.

Treatment in this sample: 15 Gy SBRT to primary tumor, nephrectomy 4 weeks later. Nephrectomy followed 15 Gy stereotactic body radiation by 4 weeks. The specimen comprised tumor tissue, sampled from a patient whose treatment included radiotherapy and nephrectomy. The chain recombines TRBV5-1 with TRBJ1-2; D is ambiguous. This TCR was sampled from a woman aged 70-85 years with renal cell carcinoma. In nucleotides, the CDR3 is TGCGCCAGCAGCTTGTTGACGGGTAACTATGGCTACACCTTC. Amino acids: CASSLLTGNYGYTF.